A single sample gave rise to the 5 T cell receptor beta chains below, sequenced in a study of CD8 T cells in Susac syndrome. Random-hexamer reverse transcription was applied to roughly 0.5 to 1 ug RNA. TCRdb processed the immunoSEQ multiplex PCR reads anew with MiXCR; each CDR3 protein has one entry. The sample lists some 250,000 distinct CDR3 sequences; about 96% were seen once. The source material was CD4+ T cells from PBMCs. The receptors derive from a human donor with Susac syndrome.

The chain couples TRBV3-1 to TRBJ2-2; 9 bases are shared with TRBD2. The J segment lost 6 bases and the V segment lost 4 bases, leaving 9 bases of the junction unmatched. Germline-derived CDR1 and CDR2 are LGHDT and YNNKEL (reference sequence). The CDR3 covers 16 residues. The CDR3 loop reads CASSRSSGRKSGELFF. The DNA of the CDR3 is TGTGCCAGCAGCCGTAGTAGCGGGAGAAAGTCCGGGGAGCTGTTTTTT.

J is TRBJ2-3 and V is TRBV20-1; D gene ambiguous. The CDR3 has 13 amino acids. The germline V gene has CDR1 DFQATT and CDR2 SNEGSKA (reference sequence). The V gene lost 3 bases and the J gene lost 6 bases, with 13 bases spanning the gap. CDR3 coding DNA: TGCAGTGCTAGTTTTGGGAATGAGGATACGCAGTATTTT. Translation: CSASFGNEDTQYF.

The chain is built from TRBV29-1 and TRBJ2-1; D gene ambiguous. The V gene lost 3 bases and the J gene lost 3 bases, with 18 bases spanning the gap. The CDR3 spans 16 residues. CDR1 and CDR2 (germline): SQVTM, ANQGSEA. The CDR3 sequence is CSVDILTRSIYNEQFF. CDR3 DNA sequence: TGCAGCGTTGACATTTTAACCCGTTCTATCTACAATGAGCAGTTCTTC.

The gene calls are TRBV30 and TRBJ2-3, with 8 bases lining up with TRBD2. The V gene end was trimmed by 6 bases and the J gene end by 4 bases; junction bases not matched to a gene: 6. The germline V gene encodes CDR1 GTSNPN and CDR2 SVGIG (reference sequence). The CDR3 loop spans 13 amino acids. CDR3 DNA: TGTGCCTGCGGGAGGGGTTTCGCAGATACGCAGTATTTT. This gives the protein CACGRGFADTQYF.

The chain recombines TRBV20-1 with TRBJ2-2, with unresolved D. CDR1 and CDR2 (germline): DFQATT, SNEGSKA (reference sequence). The V and J ends lost 7 bases and 1 base respectively, with 4 bases between them. This CDR3 region has 11 residues. For the CDR3, the DNA is TGCAGTGGTTGGAACACCGGGGAGCTGTTTTTT. Amino acid sequence: CSGWNTGELFF.